These 28 T cell receptor beta chains came from one sample sequenced in a study of blood T cell repertoires in COVID-19. The table came from immunoSEQ multiplex PCR; TCRdb's copy has only in-frame clones and leaves some out. The sample carries under 500,000 clones, 85% to 90% recorded once. The source material was peripheral blood. The receptor source for this set is a woman in her twenties or thirties with acute or convalescent COVID-19.

This chain links TRBV7-2 with TRBJ1-5; a weak D match, TRBD1 (5 bases). With 5 bases removed from V and 0 bases from J, the gap between germline ends came to 8 bases. Germline V gene data show CDR1 as SGHTA and CDR2 as FQGNSA. This CDR3 has 14 amino acids. The CDR3 bases are TGTGCCAGCAGCCCGGACAATAGCAATCAGCCCCAGCATTTT. This translates into CASSPDNSNQPQHF. The variable domain in full, with the rest retrieved from reference TRBV7-2 and TRBJ1-5, is GAGVSQSPSNKVTEKGKDVELRCDPISGHTALYWYRQSLGQGLEFLIYFQGNSAPDKSGLPSDRFSAERTGGSVSTLTIQRTQQEDSAVYLCASSPDNSNQPQHFGDGTRLSIL.

This clone is a singleton in its sample. The chain couples TRBV27 to TRBJ1-5, with 7 positions matching TRBD1. J lost 0 bases, V lost 6 bases, and 11 bases had no gene match. Germline CDR1 MNHEY, CDR2 SMNVEV (reference sequence). The CDR3 consists of 17 residues. CDR3 amino acids: CASSGTEPNYSNQPQHF. For the CDR3, the DNA is TGTGCCAGCAGCGGGACAGAACCTAATTATAGCAATCAGCCCCAGCATTTT.

The sample holds a few counts of this clone. CDR3 coding DNA: TGTGCCAGCAGCCGACAAGGGCTCCTACGGGGGATCACCCTCCACTTT. Translation: CASSRQGLLRGITLHF. The rearrangement uses TRBV5-6 and TRBJ1-6; weak D call: TRBD1 (5 bases). The CDR3 contains 16 residues. Germline values: CDR1 SGHDT, CDR2 YYEEEE. V lost 4 bases to trimming and J lost 14 bases, with 25 bases between them.

The V call is TRBV12-3 or TRBV12-4, the J call TRBJ1-4; 7 bases line up with TRBD1. The CDR3 has 13 amino acids. With V trimmed by 5 bases and J by 7 bases, 4 bases remained unmatched. This CDR3 is CASSEYRGEKLFF. Written as DNA, the CDR3 is TGTGCCAGCAGTGAATACAGGGGTGAAAAACTGTTTTTT.

This clone occurred once. This rearrangement joins TRBV9 to TRBJ2-1, with D perhaps matching TRBD2 (6 bases). This CDR3 is 13 amino acids long. Germline V lookup: CDR1 SGDLS, CDR2 YYNGEE. Trimming took 0 bases from V and 9 from J, leaving 10 bases between them. The CDR3 region is CASSVAGVSEQFF. For the CDR3, the DNA is TGTGCCAGCAGCGTAGCGGGGGTGAGTGAGCAGTTCTTC. Variable domain in full (rest from reference TRBV9 and TRBJ2-1): DSGVTQTPKHLITATGQRVTLRCSPRSGDLSVYWYQQSLDQGLQFLIQYYNGEERAKGNILERFSAQQFPDLHSELNLSSLELGDSALYFCASSVAGVSEQFFGPGTRLTVL.

This chain links TRBV4-2 with TRBJ2-1; perhaps TRBD2 as D (5 bases). V was pared by 3 bases and J by 3 bases, with 12 bases between. There are 15 residues in the CDR3. The germline gives CDR1 LGHNA, CDR2 YNFKEQ. This chain's CDR3 is CASSHRVRDYNEQFF. CDR3 coding DNA: TGTGCCAGCAGCCATCGGGTTCGGGACTACAATGAGCAGTTCTTC.

This chain uses TRBV5-6 with TRBJ1-2, with D unresolved. The CDR3 sequence is 15 residues long. V lost 0 bases to trimming and J lost 0 bases, with 9 bases between them. Per the germline V gene, CDR1 is SGHDT and CDR2 is YYEEEE. The CDR3 spells CASSLERASNYGYTF. CDR3 in DNA: TGTGCCAGCAGCTTGGAGCGGGCATCTAACTATGGCTACACCTTC.

This sequence joins TRBV28 and TRBJ2-7; a possible D gene is TRBD2 (6 bases). Germline-derived CDR1 and CDR2 are MDHEN and SYDVKM. V was cut by 6 bases and J by 4 bases, with 13 bases left in between. There are 13 residues in the CDR3. CDR3 coding DNA: TGTGCCAGCAGGGGAGGCGGTGGTTACGAGCAGTACTTC. This encodes CASRGGGGYEQYF.

This chain connects TRBV30 to TRBJ2-5, with 9 bases lining up with TRBD2. V was clipped by 2 bases and J by 5 bases; unmatched bases: 6. The CDR3 totals 14 residues. Germline V gene lookup returns CDR1 GTSNPN and CDR2 SVGIG (reference sequence). CDR3 nucleotide sequence: TGTGCCTGGAGTAGCGGGGGGTATTTCGAGACCCAGTACTTC. Translation gives CAWSSGGYFETQYF.

The count of this clone is one. This sequence joins TRBV4-2 and TRBJ1-6; the D gene is possibly TRBD1 (6 bases). The CDR3 is made up of 16 amino acids. Germline V gene lookup returns CDR1 LGHNA and CDR2 YNFKEQ. Trimming shortened V by 4 bases and J by 3 bases, and 13 bases separated the two germline ends. The CDR3: CASSPPVRGYNSPLHF. The CDR3 bases are TGTGCCAGCAGCCCGCCCGTCAGGGGCTATAATTCACCCCTCCACTTT.

The V call is TRBV14, the J call TRBJ2-1, with 8 bases aligning to TRBD2. Germline CDR1 and CDR2: SGHDN and FVKESK. The junction had 7 bases not matched to a gene; V was cut back by 3 bases and J by 9 bases. The CDR3 length is 14 residues. As DNA, the CDR3 is TGTGCCAGCAGCCATTCGGGGGGGCTCTCTGAGCAGTTCTTC. Amino acid sequence: CASSHSGGLSEQFF.

The DNA of the CDR3 is TGTGCCAGCAGCTTAGAGGTCTGGAGAGATAGCAATCAGCCCCAGCATTTT. It is translated as CASSLEVWRDSNQPQHF. This chain links TRBV7-8 with TRBJ1-5; D is unclear. CDR3 length equals 17 residues. The germline V gene encodes CDR1 SGHVS and CDR2 FQNEAQ. V lost 1 base, J lost 0 bases, and 13 bases lay in between.

The V call is TRBV28, the J call TRBJ1-4, with TRBD1 matching 8 bases. Losses at the gene ends were 5 bases for V and 2 bases for J; bases not matched to a gene: 4. Germline lookup yields CDR1 MDHEN and CDR2 SYDVKM. This CDR3 region has 15 residues. Here the CDR3 reads CASSQDRGTNEKLFF. The CDR3 DNA sequence: TGTGCCAGCAGTCAAGACAGGGGCACTAATGAAAAACTGTTTTTT. Based on the CDR3 plus reference TRBV28 and TRBJ1-4, the full variable domain is DVKVTQSSRYLVKRTGEKVFLECVQDMDHENMFWYRQDPGLGLRLIYFSYDVKMKEKGDIPEGYSVSREKKERFSLILESASTNQTSMYLCASSQDRGTNEKLFFGSGTQLSVL.

The rearrangement joins TRBV11-2 to TRBJ2-2; TRBD2 matches 9 bases. V gave up 3 bases and J gave up 3 bases; unmatched junction bases: 5. The germline V gene has CDR1 SGHAT and CDR2 FQNNGV. The CDR3 is made up of 16 amino acids. CDR3 coding DNA: TGTGCCAGCAGCTTTACGAGGACTAGCGACACCGGGGAGCTGTTTTTT. Its translation is CASSFTRTSDTGELFF.

The chain combines TRBV6-5 with TRBJ2-1, with D perhaps TRBD1 (5 bases). This CDR3 spans 14 amino acids. Germline V gene sequence: CDR1 MNHEY, CDR2 SVGAGI. V was clipped by 4 bases and J by 4 bases, with 11 bases between them. The CDR3 spells CASSFQGPYNEQFF. Written as DNA, the CDR3 is TGTGCCAGCAGTTTTCAGGGCCCTTACAATGAGCAGTTCTTC.

The V gene is TRBV18, the J gene TRBJ1-3, with D possibly matching TRBD1 (6 bases). The CDR3 is 17 amino acids. Germline assignment: CDR1 KGHSH and CDR2 LQKENI. Trimming took off 3 bases at V and 0 bases at J, with 15 bases between the two ends. CDR3 in amino acids: CASSPGAAAISGNTIYF. The CDR3 DNA reads as TGTGCCAGCTCACCGGGGGCAGCCGCTATCTCTGGAAACACCATATATTTT.

This chain links TRBV10-1 with TRBJ2-5; tentatively, D is TRBD1 (5 bases). The CDR3 is 14 residues long. The germline gives CDR1 WNHNN, CDR2 SYGVQD (reference sequence). The V end lost 6 bases, the J end lost 3 bases, and 14 bases lay between the germline ends. This CDR3 is CASSDTTGEETQYF. Written as DNA, the CDR3 is TGCGCCAGCAGCGACACTACAGGAGAAGAGACCCAGTACTTC.

This clone showed up just once. V and J are TRBV18 and TRBJ1-5; possibly TRBD1 for D (6 bases). The CDR3 length is 15 residues. The germline gives CDR1 KGHSH, CDR2 LQKENI. V was trimmed by 0 bases and J by 7 bases, leaving 13 bases between them. For the CDR3, the DNA is TGTGCCAGCTCACCACCGATGGGGGGGGCCCAGCCCCAGCATTTT. Its translation is CASSPPMGGAQPQHF. Complete variable domain (other parts from reference TRBV18 and TRBJ1-5): NAGVMQNPRHLVRRRGQEARLRCSPMKGHSHVYWYRQLPEEGLKFMVYLQKENIIDESGMPKERFSAEFPKEGPSILRIQQVVRGDSAAYFCASSPPMGGAQPQHFGDGTRLSIL.

The chain employs TRBV6-5 and TRBJ2-7; TRBD2 matches 7 bases. Germline CDR1 reads MNHEY; CDR2 reads SVGAGI. The CDR3 covers 13 residues. V trimming: 8 bases; J trimming: 4 bases; junction bases outside the gene matches: 8. The CDR3, as DNA: TGTGCCAGCGGAAGCGGGGAGGGGTACGAGCAGTACTTC. Amino acids: CASGSGEGYEQYF.

V is TRBV7-9 and J is TRBJ2-5; 9 bases match TRBD2. Germline V gene data show CDR1 as SEHNR and CDR2 as FQNEAQ (reference sequence). CDR3 length: 18 amino acids. V was pared by 5 bases and J by 9 bases, with 22 bases of the junction left unmatched. The CDR3 nucleotides read TGTGCCAGCAGCCCCGGGGGCCGGAGCGGGGGGTCCGGGTTGTCCCAGTACTTC. This sequence encodes CASSPGGRSGGSGLSQYF.

The rearrangement joins TRBV29-1 to TRBJ1-3; 7 bases align to TRBD1. The CDR3 sequence is 13 residues long. The V gene end was trimmed by 6 bases and the J gene end by 4 bases; junction bases not matched to a gene: 6. Per germline, CDR1 SQVTM and CDR2 ANQGSEA. The CDR3 coding sequence is TGCAGCGTCCAGACAGGGACAGGAAACACCATATATTTT. It encodes CSVQTGTGNTIYF. Looking up the rest from reference TRBV29-1 and TRBJ1-3 gives the full variable domain: SAVISQKPSRDICQRGTSLTIQCQVDSQVTMMFWYRQQPGQSLTLIATANQGSEATYESGFVIDKFPISRPNLTFSTLTVSNMSPEDSSIYLCSVQTGTGNTIYFGEGSWLTVV.

This chain links TRBV7-6 with TRBJ2-1; 7 positions match TRBD2. The trim removed 5 bases at V and 8 bases at J, leaving 9 bases unmatched. CDR3 length equals 14 residues. The germline gives CDR1 SGHVS, CDR2 FNYEAQ. CDR3 nucleotides: TGTGCCAGCAGCCAAACCCGGGGGGTCCATGAGCAGTTCTTC. Residues: CASSQTRGVHEQFF.

The chain recombines TRBV3-1 (or the pseudogene TRBV3-2) with TRBJ2-7; 11 nucleotides match TRBD1. Losses at the gene ends were 5 bases for V and 3 bases for J; bases not matched to a gene: 3. This CDR3 has 14 residues. The germline V gene encodes CDR1 LGHDT and CDR2 YNNKEL (reference sequence). CDR3 sequence (DNA): TGTGCCAGCAGCTCCGGGACAGGGGGCTACGAGCAGTACTTC. Translation gives CASSSGTGGYEQYF.

The chain carries TRBV7-9 and TRBJ2-3; TRBD2 matches at 13 bases. V gave up 5 bases and J gave up 2 bases; unmatched junction bases: 4. Germline V gene sequence: CDR1 SEHNR, CDR2 FQNEAQ (reference sequence). There are 16 residues in the CDR3. The CDR3 DNA is TGTGCCAGCAGCCTAGGACTAGCGGGGGACACAGATACGCAGTATTTT. Amino acid sequence: CASSLGLAGDTDTQYF.

The V and J genes are TRBV30 and TRBJ1-1; 7 nucleotides match TRBD1. This CDR3 spans 11 amino acids. Germline V CDR1 and CDR2: GTSNPN, SVGIG (reference sequence). The junction had 2 bases not matched to a gene; V was cut back by 4 bases and J by 6 bases. The CDR3 spells CAWNQGAEAFF. The CDR3, as DNA: TGTGCCTGGAATCAGGGGGCTGAAGCTTTCTTT.

This clone was seen only a few times. The chain joins TRBV7-9 to TRBJ1-1; D not certain. Per the germline V gene, CDR1 is SEHNR and CDR2 is FQNEAQ (reference sequence). CDR3 size: 14 residues. The germline V and J ends were trimmed by 1 base and 2 bases, with 8 bases remaining between them. CDR3 sequence reads: CASSLGGPNTEAFF. In nucleotides, the CDR3 is TGTGCCAGCAGCTTAGGCGGGCCTAACACTGAAGCTTTCTTT.

The chain has TRBV2 and TRBJ2-7; 11 bases match TRBD1. The CDR3 is 15 amino acids. The trim removed 4 bases at V and 0 bases at J, leaving 2 bases unmatched. The germline CDR1 and CDR2 sequences are SNHLY and FYNNEI. Here the CDR3 DNA reads TGTGCCAGCAGTGGGGACAGGGGGTCCTCCTACGAGCAGTACTTC. Translated, it gives CASSGDRGSSYEQYF.

The rearrangement uses TRBV12-3 or TRBV12-4 and TRBJ2-7; perhaps TRBD1 as D (6 bases). The CDR3 extends over 13 amino acids. V gave up 3 bases and J gave up 4 bases, with 10 bases separating them. CDR3 coding DNA: TGTGCCAGCAGTTTTAGGCAGGGGTACGAGCAGTACTTC. Its protein product is CASSFRQGYEQYF.